This entry features one T cell receptor beta chain sequence. Its antigen remains unidentified. These data come from a study of T-cell reconstitution after alpha-beta-depleted transplantation in children. Study-level results: The main origin of T-cell counts and diversity one year after transplant was newly produced T cells. In some patients, recipient T cells and intrathymic progenitors surviving conditioning explained high day-60 diversity. Alpha-beta T cells present about two months after transplant were reported to originate from several hundred expanded graft clones.

Unique molecular identifiers featured in how the TCRbeta library was prepared. TCRdb ran MiXCR on the PCR reads and lists one entry per CDR3 protein. Counted here are about 870,000 distinct CDR3 sequences, approximately 15% occurring once; the ten biggest clones make up about 4.6%. The length of the CDR3 is 18 residues. Looked up from germline, CDR1 is SGDLS and CDR2 is YYNGEE. Unmatched junction bases numbered 10, after V lost 2 bases and J lost 4 bases. Material: PBMCs, mostly from graft donor cells, obtained 360 days after TCRalphabeta/CD19-depleted stem cell transplant. This clonotype was obtained from a male patient younger than 18 who had a stem cell transplant for acute lymphoblastic leukemia, so the T cells may come from the graft donor. V is TRBV9 and J is TRBJ2-1; TRBD2 agrees at 12 bases. In DNA, the CDR3 is TGTGCCAGCAGCGTGAATCGCCTAGCGGGAGGGAAATACAATGAGCAGTTCTTC. It is translated as CASSVNRLAGGKYNEQFF.